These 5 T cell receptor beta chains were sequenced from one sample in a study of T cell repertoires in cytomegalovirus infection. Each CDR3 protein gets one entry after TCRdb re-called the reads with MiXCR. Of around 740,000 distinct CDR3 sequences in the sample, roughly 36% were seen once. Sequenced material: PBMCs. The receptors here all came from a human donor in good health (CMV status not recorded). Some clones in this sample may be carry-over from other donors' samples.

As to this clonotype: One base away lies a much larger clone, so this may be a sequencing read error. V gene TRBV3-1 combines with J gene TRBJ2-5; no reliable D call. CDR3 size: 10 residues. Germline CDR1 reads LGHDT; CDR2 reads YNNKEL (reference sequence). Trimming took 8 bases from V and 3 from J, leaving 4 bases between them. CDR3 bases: TGTGCCAGCGGAAAAGAGACCCAGTACTTC. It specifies CASGKETQYF.

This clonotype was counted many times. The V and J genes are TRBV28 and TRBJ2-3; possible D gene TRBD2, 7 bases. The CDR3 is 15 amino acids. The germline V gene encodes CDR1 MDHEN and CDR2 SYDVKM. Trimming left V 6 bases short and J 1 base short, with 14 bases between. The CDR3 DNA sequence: TGTGCCAGCAGCTTAGGGGGGGCCCGCACAGATACGCAGTATTTT. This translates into CASSLGGARTDTQYF.

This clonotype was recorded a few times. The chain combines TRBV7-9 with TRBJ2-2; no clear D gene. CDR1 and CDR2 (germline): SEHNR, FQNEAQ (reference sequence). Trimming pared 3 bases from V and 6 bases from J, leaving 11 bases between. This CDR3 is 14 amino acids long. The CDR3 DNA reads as TGTGCCAGCAGCTTCGGTCGAAGCCCCGGGGAGCTGTTTTTT. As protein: CASSFGRSPGELFF. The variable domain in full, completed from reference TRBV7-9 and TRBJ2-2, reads DTGVSQNPRHKITKRGQNVTFRCDPISEHNRLYWYRQTLGQGPEFLTYFQNEAQLEKSRLLSDRFSAERPKGSFSTLEIQRTEQGDSAMYLCASSFGRSPGELFFGEGSRLTVL.

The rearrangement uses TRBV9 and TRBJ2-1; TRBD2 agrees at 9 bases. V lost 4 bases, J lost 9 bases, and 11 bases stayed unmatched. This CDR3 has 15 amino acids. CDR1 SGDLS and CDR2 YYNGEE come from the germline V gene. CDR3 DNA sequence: TGTGCCAGCAGCCCTTCTGAAGCGGGGGGCGTTGAGCAGTTCTTC. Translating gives CASSPSEAGGVEQFF.

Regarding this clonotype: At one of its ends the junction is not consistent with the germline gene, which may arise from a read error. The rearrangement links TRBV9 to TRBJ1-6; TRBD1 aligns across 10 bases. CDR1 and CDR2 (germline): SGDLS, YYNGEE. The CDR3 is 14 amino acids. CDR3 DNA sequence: TGTTCCAGCAGCGCGACAGGGGGCAGATCACCCCTCCACTTT. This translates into CSSSATGGRSPLHF.